This T cell receptor beta chain was captured in a study of T-cell reconstitution after alpha-beta-depleted transplantation in children. Study results and limitations: T-cell counts and diversity at one year following transplant were attributed mainly to newly produced T cells.

In its sample, this clonotype was seen a few times. The target antigen is unknown. This sample's TCRbeta library carried unique molecular identifier barcodes. TCRdb called the PCR reads again in MiXCR, with one record for every CDR3 protein. The repertoire holds roughly 16,000 distinct CDR3 sequences, 9.5% to 15% seen once, with 60% to 85% in the top ten. CDR1 is SGHRS and CDR2 is YFSETQ in the germline V gene. The CDR3 has 12 amino acids. The V end lost 0 bases, the J end lost 3 bases, and 4 bases lay between the germline ends. The source material was PBMCs, mostly from graft donor cells, sampled 180 days after TCRalphabeta/CD19-depleted stem cell transplant. This rearrangement joins TRBV5-1 to TRBJ2-7; D not resolved. The clonotype originates from a boy in the first two years of life who had a stem cell transplant for Wiskott-Aldrich syndrome, so the T cells may come from the graft donor. This CDR3 is CASSLGGYEQYF. DNA for the CDR3: TGCGCCAGCAGCTTGGGGGGCTACGAGCAGTACTTC.